These 28 T cell receptor beta chains were sequenced from one sample in a study of blood T cell repertoires in COVID-19. Clones were read by immunoSEQ multiplex PCR, and TCRdb kept only the in-frame ones, dropping some. The table has under 80,000 clones, approximately 84% seen once. The specimen was peripheral blood. The receptors here all came from a human donor in a cohort sampled during active COVID-19.

The rearrangement uses TRBV5-6 and TRBJ2-7; 8 bases agree with TRBD1. CDR1 is SGHDT and CDR2 is YYEEEE in the germline V gene. V dropped 4 bases and J dropped 0; count of bases not matched to a gene: 6. The CDR3 is 15 residues long. As DNA, the CDR3 is TGTGCCAGCAGCCATAGGGACAGGAGCTCCTACGAGCAGTACTTC. Residues: CASSHRDRSSYEQYF.

The chain is built from TRBV9 and TRBJ2-7; the match to TRBD1 covers 10 bases. With V trimmed by 0 bases and J by 2 bases, 2 bases remained unmatched. Germline-derived CDR1 and CDR2 are SGDLS and YYNGEE. The CDR3 contains 15 residues. CDR3 in DNA: TGTGCCAGCAGCGTAGGGGACAGGGGAACCTACGAGCAGTACTTC. Its translation is CASSVGDRGTYEQYF.

The table lists this clone with a count of one. The V call is TRBV28, the J call TRBJ1-4; D is possibly TRBD1 (5 bases). Per germline, CDR1 MDHEN and CDR2 SYDVKM. The CDR3 length is 12 residues. Trimming stripped 11 bases from V and 2 bases from J, with 9 bases between. Here the CDR3 reads CAGGFTNEKLFF. Here the CDR3 DNA reads TGTGCCGGGGGGTTTACTAATGAAAAACTGTTTTTT.

The gene calls are TRBV6-6 and TRBJ2-1; 7 bases match TRBD1. The CDR3 loop spans 15 amino acids. With V trimmed by 6 bases and J by 0 bases, 5 bases remained unmatched. Germline V gene data show CDR1 as MNHNY and CDR2 as SVGAGI (reference sequence). The CDR3 DNA follows: TGTGCCAGCAGCAACAACAGGGGCTCCTACAATGAGCAGTTCTTC. This gives the protein CASSNNRGSYNEQFF.

The V and J genes are TRBV5-1 and TRBJ1-2; 10 bases are shared with TRBD1. V shed 0 bases, J shed 2 bases, and the junction held 1 base outside the gene matches. The CDR3 is 15 residues long. In germline, CDR1 is SGHRS, CDR2 YFSETQ. The CDR3 loop reads CASSLGGQGNYGYTF. As DNA, the CDR3 is TGCGCCAGCAGCTTGGGGGGACAGGGGAACTATGGCTACACCTTC.

In the case of this clone: The same CDR3 also results from other DNA sequences found in this sample. The CDR3 DNA reads TGTGCCACCAGTGACTCCGACAGCTACGAGCAGTACTTC. Encoded protein: CATSDSDSYEQYF. The chain combines TRBV24-1 with TRBJ2-7; possibly TRBD1 for D (5 bases). Germline CDR1 KGHDR, CDR2 SFDVKD. The CDR3 has 13 amino acids. Trimming left V 4 bases short and J 3 bases short, with 9 bases between.

The chain joins TRBV5-1 to TRBJ1-3; D remains unclear. The V gene lost 4 bases and the J gene lost 4 bases, with 18 bases spanning the gap. The germline V gene has CDR1 SGHRS and CDR2 YFSETQ. CDR3 length: 16 residues. The CDR3 DNA reads TGCGCCAGCAGCCAGAGAGGTCGGGAAGGGGGAAACACCATATATTTT. Translation gives CASSQRGREGGNTIYF.

This chain links TRBV9 with TRBJ2-3; the match to TRBD2 covers 8 bases. V lost 0 bases, J lost 6 bases, and 12 bases stayed unmatched. This CDR3 is built from 17 residues. CDR1 is SGDLS, CDR2 YYNGEE, per germline. CDR3 DNA: TGTGCCAGCAGCGTAGAACCCGGGAGGGCATTTTGGGATACGCAGTATTTT. This translates into CASSVEPGRAFWDTQYF.

This chain uses TRBV18 with TRBJ1-1; 10 bases are shared with TRBD1. Germline values: CDR1 KGHSH, CDR2 LQKENI. V was pared by 4 bases and J by 4 bases, with 6 bases of the junction left unmatched. This CDR3 contains 15 residues. In DNA form, the CDR3 reads TGTGCCAGCTCACGGGACAGGGGCCTGAGCACTGAAGCTTTCTTT. Protein: CASSRDRGLSTEAFF. The full variable domain, its missing parts supplied by reference TRBV18 and TRBJ1-1, is NAGVMQNPRHLVRRRGQEARLRCSPMKGHSHVYWYRQLPEEGLKFMVYLQKENIIDESGMPKERFSAEFPKEGPSILRIQQVVRGDSAAYFCASSRDRGLSTEAFFGQGTRLTVV.

The genes are TRBV6-5 and TRBJ2-5; D is possibly TRBD1 (6 bases). This CDR3 comprises 13 residues. Germline CDR1 and CDR2: MNHEY and SVGAGI. The germline V and J ends were trimmed by 7 bases and 4 bases, with 13 bases remaining between them. CDR3 nucleotides: TGTGCCAGCACCTACAGGGTCGGAGAGACCCAGTACTTC. This gives the protein CASTYRVGETQYF.

The gene calls are TRBV12-3 or TRBV12-4 and TRBJ2-5; D is undetermined. The CDR3 spans 11 residues. V gave up 5 bases and J gave up 7 bases, with 8 bases separating them. CDR3 loop: CASSLERTQYF. The CDR3 DNA follows: TGTGCCAGCAGTCTAGAGAGGACCCAGTACTTC.

The chain combines TRBV7-8 with TRBJ2-2, with 12 bases aligning to TRBD2. CDR1 is SGHVS and CDR2 is FQNEAQ in the germline V gene. Unmatched junction bases numbered 15, after V lost 5 bases and J lost 5 bases. The CDR3 extends over 19 amino acids. The CDR3 is CASSLRGTSGGLGTGELFF. Written as DNA, the CDR3 is TGTGCCAGCAGCCTACGGGGAACTAGCGGGGGGCTCGGGACCGGGGAGCTGTTTTTT.

The rearrangement uses TRBV9 and TRBJ2-1; the match to TRBD2 covers 7 bases. Germline lookup yields CDR1 SGDLS and CDR2 YYNGEE. V dropped 0 bases and J dropped 4; count of bases not matched to a gene: 4. This CDR3 region has 15 residues. Here the CDR3 reads CASSVAGGIYNEQFF. In DNA form, the CDR3 reads TGTGCCAGCAGCGTAGCGGGAGGTATATACAATGAGCAGTTCTTC.

The CDR3 is CASSPTSDPYEQYF. CDR3 DNA: TGTGCCAGCAGCCCCACAAGCGACCCCTACGAGCAGTACTTC. The gene calls are TRBV7-6 and TRBJ2-7; D is uncertain. The CDR3 is made up of 14 amino acids. Germline CDR1 is SGHVS and CDR2 is FNYEAQ. Trimming cost V 5 bases and J 2 bases, with 13 bases left between them.

J is TRBJ1-1 and V is TRBV5-4; 9 bases align to TRBD1. Germline-derived CDR1 and CDR2 are SGHNT and YYREEE (reference sequence). The ends lost 4 bases at V and 4 bases at J; junction bases unmatched: 5. The length of the CDR3 is 14 residues. The DNA for the CDR3 is TGTGCCAGCAGCCCCGGACAGGGGCGCACTGAAGCTTTCTTT. Its protein is CASSPGQGRTEAFF.

This clone is a singleton in its sample. The chain uses TRBV2 and TRBJ2-6; 8 bases are a match to TRBD1. Germline V gene sequence: CDR1 SNHLY, CDR2 FYNNEI. The V segment lost 7 bases and the J segment 4 bases; nucleotides outside the gene matches: 6. The CDR3 sequence is 15 residues long. Here the CDR3 DNA reads TGTGCCAGCACAAGCAGGGGGCTGGGGGCCAACGTCCTGACTTTC. Protein sequence: CASTSRGLGANVLTF.

J is TRBJ2-6 and V is TRBV19; D is perhaps TRBD1 (6 bases). The CDR3 extends over 16 amino acids. The germline gives CDR1 LNHDA, CDR2 SQIVND (reference sequence). With 6 bases removed from V and 4 bases from J, the gap between germline ends came to 16 bases. The CDR3 region has the DNA TGTGCCAGTAGCATAACAGGGTCGTCCGGGGCCAACGTCCTGACTTTC. Translated: CASSITGSSGANVLTF. Full variable domain (remainder filled in from reference TRBV19 and TRBJ2-6): DGGITQSPKYLFRKEGQNVTLSCEQNLNHDAMYWYRQDPGQGLRLIYYSQIVNDFQKGDIAEGYSVSREKKESFPLTVTSAQKNPTAFYLCASSITGSSGANVLTFGAGSRLTVL.

CDR3 in amino acids: CASSQDRRDYGYTF. In DNA, the CDR3 is TGCGCCAGCAGCCAAGATAGGCGGGATTATGGCTACACCTTC. The rearrangement links TRBV4-1 to TRBJ1-2; D call uncertain. The germline CDR1 and CDR2 sequences are MGHRA and YSYEKL. V lost 0 bases, J lost 5 bases, and 10 bases lay in between. The CDR3 has 14 residues.

The V gene is TRBV4-1, the J gene TRBJ2-3; TRBD1 might be the D (5 bases). The CDR3 is 13 residues long. The germline gives CDR1 MGHRA, CDR2 YSYEKL. Trimming removed 3 bases at V and 6 bases at J, with 10 bases between. CDR3: CASSQSAGDTQYF. CDR3 sequence (DNA): TGCGCCAGCAGCCAGTCGGCAGGGGATACGCAGTATTTT.

This clone was found a few times. The rearrangement links TRBV6-1 to TRBJ2-1; TRBD1 matches 7 bases. Germline CDR1 reads MNHNS; CDR2 reads SASEGT. V shed 4 bases, J shed 6 bases, and the junction held 15 bases outside the gene matches. CDR3 length equals 17 residues. The CDR3 nucleotides are TGTGCCAGCAGTGTTGTTTCCTACAGGGGTTCGGGCAATGAGCAGTTCTTC. Protein sequence: CASSVVSYRGSGNEQFF.

The chain couples TRBV18 to TRBJ1-1, with 12 bases matching TRBD1. V lost 3 bases and J lost 5; bases outside the gene matches: 1. The CDR3 totals 14 residues. The germline V gene encodes CDR1 KGHSH and CDR2 LQKENI. CDR3 residues: CASSPGQGATEAFF. In DNA, the CDR3 is TGTGCCAGCTCACCGGGACAGGGGGCTACTGAAGCTTTCTTT.

The chain joins TRBV6-5 to TRBJ2-7; 7 bases line up with TRBD1. The V gene end was trimmed by 10 bases and the J gene end by 3 bases; junction bases not matched to a gene: 6. The CDR3 consists of 12 residues. CDR1 is MNHEY, CDR2 SVGAGI, per germline. CDR3 region: CAILGQIYEQYF. CDR3 nucleotide sequence: TGTGCCATCCTGGGACAGATCTACGAGCAGTACTTC.

The gene calls are TRBV5-6 and TRBJ2-5; 9 bases agree with TRBD2. Germline CDR1 and CDR2: SGHDT and YYEEEE. This CDR3 is built from 14 residues. The V gene end was trimmed by 4 bases and the J gene end by 5 bases; junction bases not matched to a gene: 6. This CDR3 is CASSQRGAGETQYF. The CDR3, as DNA: TGTGCCAGCAGCCAGCGGGGGGCTGGGGAGACCCAGTACTTC. Full variable domain (outside the CDR3, taken from reference TRBV5-6 and TRBJ2-5): DAGVTQSPTHLIKTRGQQVTLRCSPKSGHDTVSWYQQALGQGPQFIFQYYEEEERQRGNFPDRFSGHQFPNYSSELNVNALLLGDSALYLCASSQRGAGETQYFGPGTRLLVL.

The chain joins TRBV5-4 to TRBJ1-2; unclear D gene. Germline CDR1 and CDR2: SGHNT and YYREEE (reference sequence). V gave up 4 bases and J gave up 2 bases, with 9 bases separating them. The CDR3 spans 13 residues. The CDR3 sequence: CASSPPGNYGYTF. The CDR3 DNA is TGTGCCAGCAGCCCGCCCGGGAACTATGGCTACACCTTC. The full variable domain, rest sourced from reference TRBV5-4 and TRBJ1-2, is ETGVTQSPTHLIKTRGQQVTLRCSSQSGHNTVSWYQQALGQGPQFIFQYYREEENGRGNFPPRFSGLQFPNYSSELNVNALELDDSALYLCASSPPGNYGYTFGSGTRLTVV.

In DNA, the CDR3 is TGTGCCAGCACCGCGACGGGGGGCCCACAAGAGACCCAGTACTTC. It yields the protein CASTATGGPQETQYF. This chain uses TRBV28 with TRBJ2-5; weak D call: TRBD2 (7 bases). Looked up from germline, CDR1 is MDHEN and CDR2 is SYDVKM. V was trimmed by 7 bases and J by 2 bases, leaving 17 bases between them. CDR3 length equals 15 residues. Variable domain in full (rest from reference TRBV28 and TRBJ2-5): DVKVTQSSRYLVKRTGEKVFLECVQDMDHENMFWYRQDPGLGLRLIYFSYDVKMKEKGDIPEGYSVSREKKERFSLILESASTNQTSMYLCASTATGGPQETQYFGPGTRLLVL.

The chain combines TRBV24-1 with TRBJ2-7; possible D gene TRBD2, 10 bases. Germline values: CDR1 KGHDR, CDR2 SFDVKD. V was trimmed by 2 bases and J by 5 bases, leaving 27 bases between them. This CDR3 is built from 19 residues. CDR3 nucleotide sequence: TGTGCCACCAGTGATTCCACAGGGGGCCAAGCGGGAGGGAGGAACGAGCAGTACTTC. Translating gives CATSDSTGGQAGGRNEQYF.

The chain combines TRBV9 with TRBJ2-7; D is possibly TRBD1 (6 bases). CDR1 and CDR2 from the germline V gene are SGDLS and YYNGEE. The CDR3 length is 14 residues. V lost 1 base to trimming and J lost 5 bases, with 13 bases between them. This CDR3 is CASSVTGNRDEQYF. The CDR3 DNA follows: TGTGCCAGCAGCGTAACAGGGAATAGAGACGAGCAGTACTTC. Full variable domain (missing parts from reference TRBV9 and TRBJ2-7): DSGVTQTPKHLITATGQRVTLRCSPRSGDLSVYWYQQSLDQGLQFLIQYYNGEERAKGNILERFSAQQFPDLHSELNLSSLELGDSALYFCASSVTGNRDEQYFGPGTRLTVT.

The rearrangement links TRBV7-2 to TRBJ1-2; D might be TRBD1 (5 bases). Germline V gene lookup returns CDR1 SGHTA and CDR2 FQGNSA. The CDR3 length is 16 residues. V was pared by 0 bases and J by 2 bases, with 13 bases between. CDR3 protein: CASSLARGRINYGYTF. DNA for the CDR3: TGTGCCAGCAGCTTAGCGCGGGGCCGGATCAACTATGGCTACACCTTC.